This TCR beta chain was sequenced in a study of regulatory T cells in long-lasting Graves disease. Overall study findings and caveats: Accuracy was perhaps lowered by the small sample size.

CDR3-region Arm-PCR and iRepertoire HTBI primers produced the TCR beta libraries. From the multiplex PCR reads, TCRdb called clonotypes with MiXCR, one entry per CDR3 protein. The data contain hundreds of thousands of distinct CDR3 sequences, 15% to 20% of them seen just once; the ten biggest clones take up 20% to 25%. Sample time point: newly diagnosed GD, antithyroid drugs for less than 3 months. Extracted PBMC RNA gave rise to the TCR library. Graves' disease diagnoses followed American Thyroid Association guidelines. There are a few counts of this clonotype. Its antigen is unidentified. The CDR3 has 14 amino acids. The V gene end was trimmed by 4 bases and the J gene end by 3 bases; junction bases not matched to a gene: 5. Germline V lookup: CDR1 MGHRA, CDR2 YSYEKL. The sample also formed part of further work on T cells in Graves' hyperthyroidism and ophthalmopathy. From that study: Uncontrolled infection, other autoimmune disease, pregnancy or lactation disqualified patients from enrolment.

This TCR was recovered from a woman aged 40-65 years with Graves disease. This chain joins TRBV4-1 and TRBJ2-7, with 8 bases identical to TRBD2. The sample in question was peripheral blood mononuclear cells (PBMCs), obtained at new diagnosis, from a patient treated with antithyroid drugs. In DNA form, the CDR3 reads TGCGCCAGCAGCCCCCGGGGGGGCGGCTACGAGCAGTACTTC. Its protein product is CASSPRGGGYEQYF.